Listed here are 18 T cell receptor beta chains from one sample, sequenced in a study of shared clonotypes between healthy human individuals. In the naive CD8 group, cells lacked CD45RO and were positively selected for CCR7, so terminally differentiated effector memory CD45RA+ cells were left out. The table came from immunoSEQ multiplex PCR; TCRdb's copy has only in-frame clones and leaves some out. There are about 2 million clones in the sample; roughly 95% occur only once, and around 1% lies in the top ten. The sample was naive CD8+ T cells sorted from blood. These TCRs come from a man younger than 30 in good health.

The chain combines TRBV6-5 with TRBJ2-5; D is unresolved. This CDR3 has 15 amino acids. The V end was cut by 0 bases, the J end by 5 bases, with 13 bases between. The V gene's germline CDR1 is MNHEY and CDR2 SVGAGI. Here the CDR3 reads CASSYSMGARETQYF. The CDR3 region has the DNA TGTGCCAGCAGTTACTCGATGGGTGCCCGGGAGACCCAGTACTTC.

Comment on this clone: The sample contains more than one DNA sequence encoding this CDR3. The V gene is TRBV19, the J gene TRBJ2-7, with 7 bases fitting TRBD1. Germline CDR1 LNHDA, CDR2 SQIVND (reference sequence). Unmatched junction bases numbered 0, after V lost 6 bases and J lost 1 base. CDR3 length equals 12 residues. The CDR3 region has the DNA TGTGCCAGTAGGGGACAGTCCTACGAGCAGTACTTC. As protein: CASRGQSYEQYF. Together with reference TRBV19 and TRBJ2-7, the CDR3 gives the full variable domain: DGGITQSPKYLFRKEGQNVTLSCEQNLNHDAMYWYRQDPGQGLRLIYYSQIVNDFQKGDIAEGYSVSREKKESFPLTVTSAQKNPTAFYLCASRGQSYEQYFGPGTRLTVT.

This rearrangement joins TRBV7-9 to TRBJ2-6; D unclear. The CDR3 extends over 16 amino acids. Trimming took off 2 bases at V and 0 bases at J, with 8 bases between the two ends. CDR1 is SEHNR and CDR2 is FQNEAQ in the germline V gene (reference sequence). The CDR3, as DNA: TGTGCCAGCAGCTTATCCTCCTACTCTGGGGCCAACGTCCTGACTTTC. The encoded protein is CASSLSSYSGANVLTF.

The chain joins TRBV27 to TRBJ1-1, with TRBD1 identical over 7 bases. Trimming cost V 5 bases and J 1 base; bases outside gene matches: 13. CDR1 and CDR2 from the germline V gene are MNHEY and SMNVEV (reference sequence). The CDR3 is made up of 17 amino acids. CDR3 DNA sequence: TGTGCCAGCAGTCCATTAGGCCCGGAGGGGGCGAACACTGAAGCTTTCTTT. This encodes CASSPLGPEGANTEAFF.

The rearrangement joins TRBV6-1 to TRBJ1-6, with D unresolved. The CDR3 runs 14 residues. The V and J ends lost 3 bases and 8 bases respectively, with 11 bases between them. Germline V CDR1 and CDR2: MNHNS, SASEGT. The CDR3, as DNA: TGTGCCAGCAGTGACCCAGGACGGTATTCACCCCTCCACTTT. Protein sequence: CASSDPGRYSPLHF.

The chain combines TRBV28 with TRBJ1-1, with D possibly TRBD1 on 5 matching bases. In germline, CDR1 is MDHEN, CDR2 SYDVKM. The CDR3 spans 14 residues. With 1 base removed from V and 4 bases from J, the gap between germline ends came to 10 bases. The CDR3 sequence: CASSLFQGVTEAFF. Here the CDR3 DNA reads TGTGCCAGCAGTTTATTCCAGGGTGTCACTGAAGCTTTCTTT.

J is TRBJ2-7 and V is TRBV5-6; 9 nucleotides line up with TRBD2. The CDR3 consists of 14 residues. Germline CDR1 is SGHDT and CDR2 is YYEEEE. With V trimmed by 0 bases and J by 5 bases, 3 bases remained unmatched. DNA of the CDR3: TGTGCCAGCAGCTTGGGTAGCGGGAGCGACGAGCAGTACTTC. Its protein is CASSLGSGSDEQYF.

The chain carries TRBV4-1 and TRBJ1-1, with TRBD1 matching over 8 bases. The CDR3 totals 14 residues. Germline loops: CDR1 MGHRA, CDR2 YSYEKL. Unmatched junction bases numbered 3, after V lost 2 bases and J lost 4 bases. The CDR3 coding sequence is TGCGCCAGCAGCCAACAGGGGGCGTCCACTGAAGCTTTCTTT. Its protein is CASSQQGASTEAFF.

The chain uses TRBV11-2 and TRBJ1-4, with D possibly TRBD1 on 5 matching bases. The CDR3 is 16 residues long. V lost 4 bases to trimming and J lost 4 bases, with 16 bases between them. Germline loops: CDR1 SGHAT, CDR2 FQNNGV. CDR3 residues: CASSSAWDGDNEKLFF. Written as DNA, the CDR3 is TGTGCCAGCAGCTCAGCCTGGGACGGAGATAATGAAAAACTGTTTTTT.

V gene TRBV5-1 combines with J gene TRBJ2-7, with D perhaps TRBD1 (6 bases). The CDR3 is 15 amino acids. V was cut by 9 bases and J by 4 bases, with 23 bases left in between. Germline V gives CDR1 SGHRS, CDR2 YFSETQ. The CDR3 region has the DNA TGCGCCACCAGAGAGGGGGAGTTTGGTGTTTACGAGCAGTACTTC. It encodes CATREGEFGVYEQYF.

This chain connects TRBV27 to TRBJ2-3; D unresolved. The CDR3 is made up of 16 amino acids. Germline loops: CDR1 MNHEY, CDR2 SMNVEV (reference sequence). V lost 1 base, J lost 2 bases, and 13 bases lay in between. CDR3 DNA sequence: TGTGCCAGCAGTTTATTGAAGGTCGGTTACACAGATACGCAGTATTTT. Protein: CASSLLKVGYTDTQYF.

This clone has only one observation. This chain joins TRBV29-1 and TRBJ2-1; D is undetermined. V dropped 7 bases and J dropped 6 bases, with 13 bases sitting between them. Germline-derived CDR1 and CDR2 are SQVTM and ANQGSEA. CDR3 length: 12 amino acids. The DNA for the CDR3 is TGCAGCGCTGGTAGAGGTACCAATGAGCAGTTCTTC. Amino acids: CSAGRGTNEQFF.

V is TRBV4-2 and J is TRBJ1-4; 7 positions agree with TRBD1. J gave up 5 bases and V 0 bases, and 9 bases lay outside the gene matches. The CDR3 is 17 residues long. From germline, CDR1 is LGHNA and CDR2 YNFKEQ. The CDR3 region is CASSQEGTPGQNEKLFF. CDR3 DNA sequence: TGTGCCAGCAGCCAAGAGGGCACACCGGGACAGAATGAAAAACTGTTTTTT.

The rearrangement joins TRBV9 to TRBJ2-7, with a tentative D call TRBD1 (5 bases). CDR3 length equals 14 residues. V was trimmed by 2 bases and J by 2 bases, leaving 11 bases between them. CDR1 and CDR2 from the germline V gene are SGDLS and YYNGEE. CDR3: CASSVQGDTYEQYF. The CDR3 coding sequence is TGTGCCAGCAGCGTGCAGGGCGACACCTACGAGCAGTACTTC.

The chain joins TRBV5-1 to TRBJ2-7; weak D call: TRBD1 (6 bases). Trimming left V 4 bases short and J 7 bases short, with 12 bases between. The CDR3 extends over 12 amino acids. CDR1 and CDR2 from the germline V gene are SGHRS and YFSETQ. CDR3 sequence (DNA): TGCGCCAGCAGCCAGGGGTCTGGTGAGCAGTACTTC. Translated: CASSQGSGEQYF.

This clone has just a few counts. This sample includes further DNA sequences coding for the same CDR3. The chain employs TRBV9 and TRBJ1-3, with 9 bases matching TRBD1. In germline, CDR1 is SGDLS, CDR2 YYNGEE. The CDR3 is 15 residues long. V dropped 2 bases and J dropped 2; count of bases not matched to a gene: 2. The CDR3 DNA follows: TGTGCCAGCAGCGTCGGGACAGGGACTGGAAACACCATATATTTT. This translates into CASSVGTGTGNTIYF.

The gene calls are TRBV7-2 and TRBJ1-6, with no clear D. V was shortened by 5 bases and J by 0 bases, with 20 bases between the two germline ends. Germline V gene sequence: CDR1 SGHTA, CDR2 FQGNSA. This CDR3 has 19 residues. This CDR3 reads CASSPAPGQLSSYNSPLHF. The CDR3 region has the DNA TGTGCCAGCAGCCCAGCCCCTGGGCAGCTGAGCTCCTATAATTCACCCCTCCACTTT.

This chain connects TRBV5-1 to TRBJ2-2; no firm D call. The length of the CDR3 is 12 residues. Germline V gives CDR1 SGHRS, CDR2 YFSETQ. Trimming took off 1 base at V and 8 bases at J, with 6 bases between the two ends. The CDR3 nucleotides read TGCGCCAGCAGCTTGAACTCGGGGGAGCTGTTTTTT. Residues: CASSLNSGELFF.